The following is a T cell receptor beta chain sequence with its context. This clone's antigen is unknown. Base qualities are missing; no much larger clone stands one base away. V was cut back by 8 bases and J by 0 bases, leaving a gap of 12 bases between them. Based on the germline V gene, the CDR1 and CDR2 sequences are SNHLY and FYNNEI. From cysteine to phenylalanine, the CDR3 is 14 amino acids long. Only the CDR3 DNA is retained, 42 bases long and in frame from the first base. The trial excluded patients who had a history of autoimmune disease or who were on systemic immunosuppression. Peripheral blood for TCR sequencing was drawn from every dose cohort at baseline, at cycle 4 day 1 and at cycle 7 day 1. Samples were obtained from an open-label, multicenter, first-in-human phase I dose-escalation trial of ivuxolimab. Adults with locally advanced or metastatic head and neck squamous cell, hepatocellular, melanoma or renal cell carcinoma were enrolled in the trial. CD4+ and CD8+ T cells were sorted separately from peripheral blood before TCR sequencing.

This record comes from a study of OX40 agonist ivuxolimab in advanced cancers. For the study in its entirety: Ivuxolimab was a fully human IgG2 agonistic monoclonal antibody targeting the costimulatory receptor OX40 (CD134). The paper reports the monotherapy dose-escalation portion (N of about 51 patients) of the phase I ivuxolimab trial. Intravenous ivuxolimab was administered to patients every 2 weeks at six dose levels: 0.01, 0.1, 0.3, 1.5, 3 and 10 mg/kg. Of the 50 or so patients in dose escalation, about 19 had hepatocellular carcinoma, some 15 had melanoma, 9 had renal cell carcinoma and 9 had head and neck cancer. Partial responses occurred in three dose-escalation patients, of whom one had hepatocellular carcinoma and two had cutaneous melanoma. Prior anti-PD-1, anti-PD-L1 or anti-CTLA-4 therapy was permitted, and checkpoint inhibitors had been received by roughly two fifths of dose-escalation patients. Peripheral TCRbeta sequencing aimed to test whether ivuxolimab altered TCR sequence diversity and caused clonal T-cell expansion. A male proportion of 82.7% and a mean age of around 60 years, ranging from 23 to 79, were recorded for the dose-escalation cohort. Study-wide conclusions, independent of this receptor: Clonal expansion of both CD4+ and CD8+ blood T cells was observed from baseline to week 6 at doses 0.1 to 3.0 mg/kg. Partial responders in the 0.1-3.0 mg/kg groups had among the lowest normalized peripheral clonal expansion, especially among CD8+ T cells. The antigen specificity of the clonally expanded peripheral T cells was not determined. Low levels of normalized T-cell clonal expansion were also seen in some patients who did not respond. After ivuxolimab, CD8+ T cells had more expanded clones than CD4+ T cells on average.

Genomic DNA was isolated from the sorted cells so that the TCRbeta CDR3 region could be sequenced. The immunoSEQ Assay was used for sequencing of TCRbeta CDR3 regions. TCRdb provides this immuneACCESS table in a form limited to in-frame rearrangements. Some clones are lacking; in checked studies, under half of them reflect an unresolved V gene, and why the rest are absent is not known. Within this sample are about 140,000 clones, with around 93% of them counted one time only. The ten largest clones capture more than 0.9% of the sample. This clonotype was obtained from an adult with an advanced solid tumor such as melanoma, head and neck, liver or kidney cancer. In this chain, TRBV2 is recombined with TRBJ2-3; a tentative D call is TRBD1 (5 bases match). Sequenced here: CD4+ or CD8+ T cells sorted from blood, sampled in a trial of the OX40 agonist ivuxolimab. CDR3 sequence: CASVQGSSTDTQYF. The nucleotides are TGTGCCAGCGTCCAGGGATCGAGCACAGATACGCAGTATTTT.